Following are 22 T cell receptor beta chains from one sample sequenced in a study of blood T cell repertoires in COVID-19. Using immunoSEQ multiplex PCR, the repertoire was profiled, and TCRdb retains in-frame clones only, with some absent. The sample consists of just over 300,000 clones, approximately 83% of them appearing once. The specimen sequenced was PBMCs or T cells enriched from blood (not recorded which). These TCRs come from a man younger than 45 who had recovered from COVID-19.

The V and J genes are TRBV5-1 and TRBJ1-1, with TRBD1 identical over 7 bases. The V and J ends lost 0 bases and 3 bases, in that order; junction bases with no gene match: 5. The CDR3 runs 15 residues. Germline V gene lookup returns CDR1 SGHRS and CDR2 YFSETQ. The CDR3 here is CASSLGNTGDTEAFF. The CDR3 coding sequence is TGCGCCAGCAGCTTGGGGAACACAGGGGACACTGAAGCTTTCTTT.

The chain has TRBV2 and TRBJ1-2; D might be TRBD1 (6 bases). Trimming took off 5 bases at V and 8 bases at J, with 15 bases between the two ends. CDR3 length: 13 residues. Germline V lookup: CDR1 SNHLY, CDR2 FYNNEI. Written as DNA, the CDR3 is TGTGCCAGCAGTAGCGAGGGGGATTCGGGCTACACCTTC. This translates into CASSSEGDSGYTF. The complete variable domain, with remaining parts taken from reference TRBV2 and TRBJ1-2, reads EPEVTQTPSHQVTQMGQEVILRCVPISNHLYFYWYRQILGQKVEFLVSFYNNEISEKSEIFDDQFSVERPDGSNFTLKIRSTKLEDSAMYFCASSSEGDSGYTFGSGTRLTVV.

CDR3 region: CASSPRLDTEAFF. The CDR3 DNA reads as TGTGCCAGCAGCCCCCGGTTGGACACTGAAGCTTTCTTT. This chain connects TRBV9 to TRBJ1-1; no clear D. The CDR3 loop spans 13 amino acids. V lost 4 bases and J 3 bases, leaving 10 bases between the germline ends. CDR1 and CDR2 from the germline V gene are SGDLS and YYNGEE.

This clone was seen only a few times. The junction differs from germline at one of its ends, possibly a read error. The chain has TRBV5-1 and TRBJ1-3; 9 bases are shared with TRBD1. Looked up from germline, CDR1 is SGHRS and CDR2 is YFSETQ. This CDR3 comprises 16 residues. The CDR3 nucleotides read TGCGCCAGCAGCTTGAGGGGGACAGGGAGTGGAGACACCATATATTTT. Residues: CASSLRGTGSGDTIYF.

The V gene is TRBV16, the J gene TRBJ2-3, with D possibly TRBD2 on 5 matching bases. V shed 7 bases and J shed 0 bases, with 17 bases lying between them. The CDR3 consists of 16 residues. Germline assignment: CDR1 KGHSY and CDR2 FQNENV. For the CDR3, the DNA is TGTGCCAGCACCATCAGCGGTGGAACTAGCACAGATACGCAGTATTTT. Protein: CASTISGGTSTDTQYF.

The chain carries TRBV7-2 and TRBJ2-7; the match to TRBD1 covers 9 bases. CDR3 length: 15 residues. CDR1 SGHTA and CDR2 FQGNSA come from the germline V gene. V dropped 5 bases and J dropped 2; count of bases not matched to a gene: 7. Here the CDR3 DNA reads TGTGCCAGCAGCCAGGGACAGGGTTTCCCCTACGAGCAGTACTTC. The encoded protein is CASSQGQGFPYEQYF.

The chain is built from TRBV27 and TRBJ1-5; D unresolved. In germline, CDR1 is MNHEY, CDR2 SMNVEV (reference sequence). The CDR3 runs to 14 residues. V lost 3 bases, J lost 0 bases, and 6 bases lay in between. The CDR3 DNA sequence: TGTGCCAGCAGTTTCATCTATAGCAATCAGCCCCAGCATTTT. Its translation is CASSFIYSNQPQHF.

This clone has just a few counts. V is TRBV12-3 or TRBV12-4 and J is TRBJ2-7; D is unclear. CDR3 length equals 11 residues. V lost 0 bases, J lost 6 bases, and 3 bases lay in between. The CDR3 DNA sequence: TGTGCCAGCAGTTTAGCTATCGAGCAGTACTTC. Its translation: CASSLAIEQYF.

The chain carries TRBV19 and TRBJ1-5; 10 bases agree with TRBD1. This CDR3 has 18 residues. J was trimmed by 0 bases and V by 10 bases; bases with no gene match: 15. Germline V gene data show CDR1 as LNHDA and CDR2 as SQIVND (reference sequence). The chain's CDR3 is CATRPRTGGSNSNQPQHF. CDR3 sequence (DNA): TGTGCCACCCGACCGAGGACAGGGGGTAGCAATAGCAATCAGCCCCAGCATTTT.

The rearrangement joins TRBV5-4 to TRBJ2-3, with 10 nucleotides matching TRBD2. Germline V gene sequence: CDR1 SGHNT, CDR2 YYREEE (reference sequence). Trimming cost V 0 bases and J 5 bases; bases outside gene matches: 12. This CDR3 has 18 residues. CDR3 DNA: TGTGCCAGCAGCTTGGGGCTAGCGGGGGCCACTGTTAGAGATACGCAGTATTTT. Amino acids: CASSLGLAGATVRDTQYF.

The count of this clone is one. The gene calls are TRBV30 and TRBJ1-4, with TRBD1 matching 7 bases. Germline CDR1 and CDR2: GTSNPN and SVGIG (reference sequence). This CDR3 is 12 amino acids long. The trim removed 8 bases at V and 4 bases at J, leaving 4 bases unmatched. The CDR3 sequence: CAHGQDNEKLFF. The CDR3 DNA is TGTGCCCACGGACAGGATAATGAAAAACTGTTTTTT.

This clone was counted a few times. The rearrangement joins TRBV9 to TRBJ2-1, with 9 bases matching TRBD2. V shed 1 base, J shed 3 bases, and the junction held 2 bases outside the gene matches. In germline, CDR1 is SGDLS, CDR2 YYNGEE. The CDR3 extends over 15 amino acids. The chain's CDR3 is CASSVLAGDYNEQFF. The DNA for the CDR3 is TGTGCCAGCAGCGTATTAGCGGGGGACTACAATGAGCAGTTCTTC.

The chain links TRBV6-1 to TRBJ1-2, with 8 bases aligning to TRBD1. Germline CDR1 and CDR2: MNHNS and SASEGT. This CDR3 spans 15 amino acids. V shed 3 bases and J 2 bases; nucleotides not matched to a gene: 5. CDR3: CASSETGVLNYGYTF. CDR3 bases: TGTGCCAGCAGTGAGACAGGGGTCTTAAACTATGGCTACACCTTC.

This CDR3 is CASSPRGAEGYTF. The CDR3 DNA reads TGTGCCAGCAGCCCTCGGGGGGCGGAGGGCTACACCTTC. This chain uses TRBV7-3 with TRBJ1-2; a weak D match, TRBD1 (6 bases). Germline CDR1 and CDR2: SGHTA and FQGTGA. This CDR3 spans 13 amino acids. Trimming removed 5 bases at V and 8 bases at J, with 15 bases between.

This sequence joins TRBV6-6 and TRBJ1-5, with a tentative D call TRBD1 (5 bases). The CDR3 runs to 14 residues. Germline V CDR1 and CDR2: MNHNY, SVGAGI (reference sequence). V was pared by 7 bases and J by 6 bases, with 16 bases between. The CDR3 bases are TGTGCCAGCAATAGCAGGGATTTCGGTCAGCCCCAGCATTTT. This codes for CASNSRDFGQPQHF.

This chain uses TRBV4-2 with TRBJ1-5; no clear D. The CDR3 is 15 residues long. V dropped 3 bases and J dropped 2 bases, with 11 bases sitting between them. The germline gives CDR1 LGHNA, CDR2 YNFKEQ. In DNA, the CDR3 is TGTGCCAGCAGCCATACAGACGGGGGCAATCAGCCCCAGCATTTT. It yields the protein CASSHTDGGNQPQHF.

The chain carries TRBV9 and TRBJ1-1, with 7 bases identical to TRBD1. V dropped 4 bases and J dropped 0; count of bases not matched to a gene: 15. From germline, CDR1 is SGDLS and CDR2 YYNGEE. CDR3 length: 18 residues. The CDR3 bases are TGTGCCAGCAGCACTCGGCCGGACAGGATACTTATGAACACTGAAGCTTTCTTT. Amino acids: CASSTRPDRILMNTEAFF.

The chain combines TRBV20-1 with TRBJ2-3, with unresolved D. CDR1 and CDR2 from the germline V gene are DFQATT and SNEGSKA (reference sequence). Trimming shortened V by 3 bases and J by 0 bases, and 13 bases separated the two germline ends. This CDR3 region has 15 residues. The CDR3 sequence is CSASVVRLSTDTQYF. In DNA, the CDR3 is TGCAGTGCTAGTGTCGTACGTCTAAGCACAGATACGCAGTATTTT.

The chain employs TRBV2 and TRBJ1-1; TRBD1 is a possible D gene (6 bases). This CDR3 is 12 amino acids long. V was clipped by 2 bases and J by 11 bases, with 12 bases between them. Germline loops: CDR1 SNHLY, CDR2 FYNNEI. DNA for the CDR3: TGTGCCAGCAGTGAACAACCAGGGGTCGCTTTCTTT. Translation gives CASSEQPGVAFF.

This rearrangement joins TRBV9 to TRBJ2-7, with TRBD2 matching 7 bases. The V segment lost 5 bases and the J segment 0 bases; nucleotides outside the gene matches: 2. Germline CDR1 SGDLS, CDR2 YYNGEE. This CDR3 region has 13 residues. The CDR3 DNA is TGTGCCAGCAGGGGCGGGGGCTCCTACGAGCAGTACTTC. Protein: CASRGGGSYEQYF.

The chain recombines TRBV18 with TRBJ2-2, with D perhaps matching TRBD2 (5 bases). Trimming removed 3 bases at V and 4 bases at J, with 12 bases between. Germline CDR1 is KGHSH and CDR2 is LQKENI. This CDR3 region has 15 residues. The CDR3: CASSPAGRGTGELFF. The CDR3 region has the DNA TGTGCCAGCTCACCGGCGGGTCGGGGCACCGGGGAGCTGTTTTTT.

The chain joins TRBV12-3 or TRBV12-4 to TRBJ2-5; D possibly corresponds to TRBD1 (6 bases). The length of the CDR3 is 12 residues. Trimming left V 2 bases short and J 9 bases short, with 10 bases between. CDR3 DNA sequence: TGTGCCAGCAGTTTAACCGAGGGGGCCCAGTACTTC. It encodes CASSLTEGAQYF.